This entry lists 18 T cell receptor beta chains sequenced from one sample in a study of coeliac disease. This table comes from immunoSEQ multiplex PCR, and its TCRdb copy is limited to in-frame clones, with some not included. The data contain about 8,000 clones, less than 75% of them singletons. Input material: intraepithelial lymphocytes from the gut. The receptors were sampled from a woman in her fifties or sixties with celiac disease.

The chain's CDR3 is CSVNRGHDTEAFF. CDR3 nucleotide sequence: TGCAGCGTCAACAGGGGGCATGACACTGAAGCTTTCTTT. This chain connects TRBV29-1 to TRBJ1-1, with 9 bases that match TRBD1. Germline V gene data show CDR1 as SQVTM and CDR2 as ANQGSEA. Losses at the gene ends were 6 bases for V and 3 bases for J; bases not matched to a gene: 5. The CDR3 runs 13 residues.

In regard to this clone: The sample contains more than one DNA sequence encoding this CDR3. The chain uses TRBV7-2 and TRBJ2-2, with 7 nucleotides matching TRBD1. The CDR3 covers 14 residues. Trimming cost V 5 bases and J 3 bases; bases outside gene matches: 3. The germline V gene encodes CDR1 SGHTA and CDR2 FQGNSA. The CDR3 sequence: CASSLGQYTGELFF. DNA for the CDR3: TGTGCCAGCAGCCTGGGACAGTACACCGGGGAGCTGTTTTTT.

Regarding this clone: Sequence at one end of the junction differs from germline and may be a read error. The chain joins TRBV7-7 to TRBJ2-1; D call uncertain. The germline V gene has CDR1 SSHAT and CDR2 FNYEAQ (reference sequence). This CDR3 is built from 15 residues. Here the CDR3 reads CASSQGVPPDNEQFF. CDR3 bases: TGTGCTAGCAGCCAAGGAGTCCCCCCGGACAATGAGCAGTTCTTC.

V usage is TRBV9 and J usage is TRBJ1-1, with 7 positions matching TRBD1. CDR3 size: 18 residues. Germline loops: CDR1 SGDLS, CDR2 YYNGEE. The J segment lost 0 bases and the V segment lost 4 bases, leaving 15 bases of the junction unmatched. The CDR3 is CASSPTGATPALNTEAFF. Here the CDR3 DNA reads TGTGCCAGCAGCCCCACAGGGGCCACCCCCGCCCTGAACACTGAAGCTTTCTTT.

The chain recombines TRBV2 with TRBJ1-5; the D gene is possibly TRBD1 (6 bases). There are 14 residues in the CDR3. V lost 2 bases to trimming and J lost 4 bases, with 9 bases between them. Germline CDR1 SNHLY, CDR2 FYNNEI. CDR3 sequence reads: CASSERTENQPQHF. Here the CDR3 DNA reads TGTGCCAGCAGTGAACGGACAGAAAATCAGCCCCAGCATTTT.

The genes are TRBV7-6 and TRBJ2-2; 9 bases align to TRBD2. Germline CDR1 reads SGHVS; CDR2 reads FNYEAQ. This CDR3 contains 20 residues. After removal of 3 bases from V and 5 bases from J, the junction contained 19 bases not matched to a gene. CDR3 sequence reads: CASSFRPELAGWPWTGELFF. DNA of the CDR3: TGTGCCAGCAGCTTTAGGCCCGAACTAGCGGGTTGGCCCTGGACCGGGGAGCTGTTTTTT.

This clone is medium-sized in the sample. The CDR3 coding sequence is TGTGCCAGCAGCCCGCGGGGGGAGGGCACCGGGGAGCTGTTTTTT. Its protein product is CASSPRGEGTGELFF. The chain recombines TRBV13 with TRBJ2-2, with TRBD2 identical over 8 bases. Per the germline V gene, CDR1 is PRHDT and CDR2 is FYEKMQ (reference sequence). The CDR3 spans 15 residues. The junction had 6 bases not matched to a gene; V was cut back by 5 bases and J by 4 bases.

This clone was picked up a small number of times. The chain uses TRBV13 and TRBJ2-3; 7 bases agree with TRBD1. The CDR3 covers 14 residues. J lost 3 bases, V lost 5 bases, and 5 bases had no gene match. CDR1 is PRHDT, CDR2 FYEKMQ, per germline (reference sequence). DNA of the CDR3: TGTGCCAGCAGCACCAGGGACAGAACAGATACGCAGTATTTT. Amino acid sequence: CASSTRDRTDTQYF.

The chain couples TRBV28 to TRBJ1-1; D uncertain. The CDR3 spans 13 residues. Looked up from germline, CDR1 is MDHEN and CDR2 is SYDVKM. With 4 bases removed from V and 1 base from J, the gap between germline ends came to 7 bases. Here the CDR3 DNA reads TGTGCCAGCAGTTCTTACAGGAACACTGAAGCTTTCTTT. Protein product: CASSSYRNTEAFF.

This clone has just one count. The chain couples TRBV4-3 to TRBJ2-1, with a tentative D call TRBD1 (6 bases). CDR1 is LGHNA, CDR2 YSLEER, per germline. V lost 0 bases and J 2 bases, leaving 11 bases between the germline ends. The length of the CDR3 is 16 residues. In DNA form, the CDR3 reads TGCGCCAGCAGCCAAGAACAGGGAGTCGCCTACAATGAGCAGTTCTTC. Protein: CASSQEQGVAYNEQFF.

The gene calls are TRBV19 and TRBJ2-7, with 9 bases identical to TRBD1. The CDR3 covers 13 residues. Trimming took 7 bases from V and 5 from J; bases not matched to a gene: 6. Germline loops: CDR1 LNHDA, CDR2 SQIVND (reference sequence). DNA for the CDR3: TGTGCCAGTAAGGGACAGGGAGCCCACGAGCAGTACTTC. Protein sequence: CASKGQGAHEQYF. Full variable domain (rest looked up from reference TRBV19 and TRBJ2-7): DGGITQSPKYLFRKEGQNVTLSCEQNLNHDAMYWYRQDPGQGLRLIYYSQIVNDFQKGDIAEGYSVSREKKESFPLTVTSAQKNPTAFYLCASKGQGAHEQYFGPGTRLTVT.

This chain links TRBV2 with TRBJ2-2, with a tentative D call TRBD2 (6 bases). This CDR3 contains 14 residues. V lost 4 bases to trimming and J lost 5 bases, with 11 bases between them. Looked up from germline, CDR1 is SNHLY and CDR2 is FYNNEI. The CDR3 DNA reads as TGTGCCAGCAGTGGGAGGGGATATACCGGGGAGCTGTTTTTT. Protein sequence: CASSGRGYTGELFF.

The CDR3 protein is CASSLRGTSADEQYF. DNA for the CDR3: TGTGCCAGCAGCCTACGTGGGACTAGCGCCGACGAGCAGTACTTC. J is TRBJ2-7 and V is TRBV7-3, with 10 bases matching TRBD2. The length of the CDR3 is 15 residues. The germline CDR1 and CDR2 sequences are SGHTA and FQGTGA. V trimming: 5 bases; J trimming: 5 bases; junction bases outside the gene matches: 9.

This clone showed up just a few times. The rearrangement joins TRBV4-1 to TRBJ2-3; 10 nucleotides agree with TRBD2. V trimming: 4 bases; J trimming: 2 bases; junction bases outside the gene matches: 9. In germline, CDR1 is MGHRA, CDR2 YSYEKL. This CDR3 spans 17 amino acids. The CDR3 region is CASSRVAGGFNTDTQYF. The CDR3 bases are TGCGCCAGCAGCCGGGTAGCGGGGGGTTTTAACACAGATACGCAGTATTTT.

The chain carries TRBV19 and TRBJ1-5; TRBD1 might be the D (6 bases). The germline CDR1 and CDR2 sequences are LNHDA and SQIVND (reference sequence). The germline V and J ends were trimmed by 5 bases and 15 bases, with 26 bases remaining between them. This CDR3 comprises 15 residues. The CDR3 is CASSSGNLTGQGRHF. The DNA for the CDR3 is TGTGCCAGTAGTTCCGGAAATTTAACAGGGCAGGGGAGGCATTTT. The whole variable domain, filled in from reference TRBV19 and TRBJ1-5, reads DGGITQSPKYLFRKEGQNVTLSCEQNLNHDAMYWYRQDPGQGLRLIYYSQIVNDFQKGDIAEGYSVSREKKESFPLTVTSAQKNPTAFYLCASSSGNLTGQGRHFGDGTRLSIL.

This clone was seen a few times. The chain is built from TRBV9 and TRBJ2-1; 8 bases are a match to TRBD2. Germline CDR1 reads SGDLS; CDR2 reads YYNGEE. The CDR3 extends over 14 amino acids. V shed 6 bases and J 10 bases; nucleotides not matched to a gene: 12. As DNA, the CDR3 is TGTGCCAGCACCTCTCCGGGGGGGGGAGCCGAGCAGTTCTTC. It is translated as CASTSPGGGAEQFF.

The V gene is TRBV11-2, the J gene TRBJ2-3; tentative D call: TRBD2 (6 bases). The CDR3 length is 14 residues. Germline assignment: CDR1 SGHAT and CDR2 FQNNGV. The V gene lost 5 bases and the J gene lost 4 bases, with 13 bases spanning the gap. Written as DNA, the CDR3 is TGTGCCAGCAGCGGGGTCCGGGAGTCAGATACGCAGTATTTT. Residues: CASSGVRESDTQYF.

This chain links TRBV19 with TRBJ2-6; 8 positions agree with TRBD2. The CDR3 has 14 residues. Germline CDR1 is LNHDA and CDR2 is SQIVND (reference sequence). V lost 6 bases and J lost 11; bases outside the gene matches: 9. In DNA form, the CDR3 reads TGTGCCAGTAGCCCTGGCGGGGGGAGGGACGTCCTGACTTTC. Protein product: CASSPGGGRDVLTF.